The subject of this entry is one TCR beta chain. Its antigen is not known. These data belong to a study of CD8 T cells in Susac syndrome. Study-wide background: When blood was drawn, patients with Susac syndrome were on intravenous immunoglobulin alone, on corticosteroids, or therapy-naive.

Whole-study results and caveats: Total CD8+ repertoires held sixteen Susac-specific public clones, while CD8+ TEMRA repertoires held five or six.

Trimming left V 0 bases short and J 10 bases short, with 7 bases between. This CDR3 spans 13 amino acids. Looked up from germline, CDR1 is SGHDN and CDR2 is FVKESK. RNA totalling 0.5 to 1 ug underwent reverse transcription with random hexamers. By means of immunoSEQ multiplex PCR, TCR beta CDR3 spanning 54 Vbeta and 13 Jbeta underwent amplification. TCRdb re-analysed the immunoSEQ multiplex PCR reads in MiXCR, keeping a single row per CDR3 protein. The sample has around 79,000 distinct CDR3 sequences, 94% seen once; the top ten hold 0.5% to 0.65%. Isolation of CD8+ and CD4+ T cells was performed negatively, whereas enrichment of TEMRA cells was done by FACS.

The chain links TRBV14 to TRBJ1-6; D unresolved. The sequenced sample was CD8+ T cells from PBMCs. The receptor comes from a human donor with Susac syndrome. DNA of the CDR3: TGTGCCAGCAGCCAAGAGGCGCGGTCACCCCTCCACTTT. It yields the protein CASSQEARSPLHF.